These T cell receptor beta chains were read from a single sample in a study of OX40 agonist ivuxolimab in advanced cancers. Measured with immunoSEQ multiplex PCR; TCRdb has only the in-frame clones, and not every one. The sample consists of 80,000 or so clones, around 85% of them appearing once. The sequencing used CD4+ or CD8+ T cells sorted from blood, collected in a trial of the OX40 agonist ivuxolimab. These receptors all come from an adult with an advanced solid tumor such as melanoma, head and neck, liver or kidney cancer. CDR3s include the opening cysteine and the closing phenylalanine or tryptophan. D genes are given only for firm matches. Clone size is shown for a subset of rows, as once, few, many or a class of expanded clone.

size	J	D	V	DNA	CDR3
-	TRBJ1-6	TRBD1	TRBV9	TGTGCCAGCAGCGTCTCTCCGAGCCGTCAAGGGACAGGGCCACCCCTCCACTTT	CASSVSPSRQGTGPPLHF
-	TRBJ2-7	TRBD1	TRBV5-1	TGCGCCAGCAGCTCCCGACAGGGGCCCGACGAGCAGTACTTC	CASSSRQGPDEQYF
-	TRBJ2-7	-	TRBV5-1	TGCGCCAGCAGCTTATTGGTGGGGGGCTCCTACGAGCAGTACTTC	CASSLLVGGSYEQYF
-	TRBJ1-1	TRBD1	TRBV5-1	TGCGCCAGCAGCTTATGGACAGGGACCACTGAAGCTTTCTTT	CASSLWTGTTEAFF
few	TRBJ1-5	-	TRBV6-1	TGTGCCAGCAGTGAAGTGGGGACGGGATTTCCTAAGCCCCAGCATTTT	CASSEVGTGFPKPQHF
-	TRBJ2-3	TRBD2	TRBV5-1	TGCGCCAGCAGCCCTACGACTAGCGGGAGAGGAACAGATACGCAGTATTTT	CASSPTTSGRGTDTQYF
once	TRBJ2-1	TRBD2	TRBV5-1	TGCGCCAGCGGAAGAACGGGAGGCAGTGAGCAGTTCTTC	CASGRTGGSEQFF
-	TRBJ1-1	-	TRBV7-2	TGTGCCAGCAGTTCTCCCGGGACCCCTGAAGCTTTCTTT	CASSSPGTPEAFF
-	TRBJ2-5	-	TRBV30	TGTGCCTGGAGGGGACCAGGGCGAGAGACCCAGTACTTC	CAWRGPGRETQYF
-	TRBJ2-3	TRBD2	TRBV15	TGTGCCACCAGCAGGGGGGGGACAGATACGCAGTATTTT	CATSRGGTDTQYF
-	TRBJ2-7	TRBD1	TRBV5-1	TGCGCCAGCGGGACAGGCGTCTACGAGCAGTACTTC	CASGTGVYEQYF
-	TRBJ2-3	-	TRBV7-8	TGTGCCAGCAGCACGGACAGAGATACGCAGTATTTT	CASSTDRDTQYF
-	TRBJ2-2	-	TRBV27	TGTGCCAGCAGTTTGAACGGACAGAGGGACACCGGGGAGCTGTTTTTT	CASSLNGQRDTGELFF
-	TRBJ1-3	-	TRBV7-3	TGTGCCAGCAGCTTTCCCGGAAACACCATATATTTT	CASSFPGNTIYF
-	TRBJ1-1	-	TRBV5-1	TGCGCCAGCAGCGTCGACAGCGGTTTGACTGAAGCTTTCTTT	CASSVDSGLTEAFF
-	TRBJ2-5	TRBD1	TRBV6-5	TGTGCCAGCACGCGAACCTGGGACAGACAAGAGACCCAGTACTTC	CASTRTWDRQETQYF
few	TRBJ1-2	TRBD1	TRBV27	TGTGCCAGCAGTTTCTCCGGGACAGGGGGCTACACCTTC	CASSFSGTGGYTF
-	TRBJ2-7	TRBD1	TRBV2	TGTGCCAGCAGTAGCGGACAGGGCAGGGGGGAGCAGTACTTC	CASSSGQGRGEQYF
-	TRBJ2-1	TRBD1	TRBV30	TGTGCCTGGAGTCCCACCGGGACAGGGGGCTGGGAGCAGTTCTTC	CAWSPTGTGGWEQFF
-	TRBJ2-1	-	TRBV6-1	TGTGCCAGCAGTCGATCCGACTACAATGAGCAGTTCTTC	CASSRSDYNEQFF
-	TRBJ2-5	-	TRBV11-2	TGTGCCAGCAGCTTAGACGGCGGACAAGCGGAGACCCAGTACTTC	CASSLDGGQAETQYF
-	TRBJ2-2	TRBD2	TRBV7-3	TGTGCCAGCCGCCCAGCGGGGGGGCCCGGGGAGCTGTTTTTT	CASRPAGGPGELFF
-	TRBJ2-1	TRBD1	TRBV7-8	TGTGCCAGCAGCCTACCACAGGGGCATGAGCAGTTCTTC	CASSLPQGHEQFF
once	TRBJ2-3	-	TRBV18	TGTGCCAGCTCACCACAAGTCGGCAGTACAGATACGCAGTATTTT	CASSPQVGSTDTQYF
-	TRBJ1-6	-	TRBV4-3	TGCGCCAGCAGCCAAGTTCTCGGGTTCAGCAATTCACCCCTCCACTTT	CASSQVLGFSNSPLHF
-	TRBJ2-1	-	TRBV5-4	TGTGCCAGCAGCTCCCTCTTGAGGGGAAGAAACAATGAGCAGTTCTTC	CASSSLLRGRNNEQFF
once	TRBJ2-2	-	TRBV7-3	TGTGCCAGCAGCACCACCGCCTCCGGGGAGCTGTTTTTT	CASSTTASGELFF
-	TRBJ2-1	TRBD1	TRBV7-3	TGTGCCAGCAGCCTAACAGGGGGCTCCTACAATGAGCAGTTCTTC	CASSLTGGSYNEQFF
-	TRBJ1-3	-	TRBV19	TGTGCCAGTAGTATTCCAAGAAACACCATATATTTT	CASSIPRNTIYF
-	TRBJ1-3	-	TRBV28	TGTGCCAGCAGTCTACCCCCGGGAAGCTCTGGAAACACCATATATTTT	CASSLPPGSSGNTIYF
-	TRBJ1-5	-	TRBV6-1	TGTGCCAGCAGTGAAGTCAAAAGCTTCAATCAGCCCCAGCATTTT	CASSEVKSFNQPQHF
-	TRBJ2-1	-	TRBV28	TGTGCCAGCAGTTTAGCGGGGGCCTCCGGGAGTGAGCAGTTCTTC	CASSLAGASGSEQFF
few	TRBJ1-1	-	TRBV30	TGTGCCTGGAGTGTACTTAGAAACACTGAAGCTTTCTTT	CAWSVLRNTEAFF
-	TRBJ2-7	-	TRBV14	TGTGCCAGCAGCCAAGATTTCTCAGGTCGCTGGTACTTC	CASSQDFSGRWYF
-	TRBJ1-2	-	TRBV7-8	TGTGCCAGCACCAGGACAAACAACTATGGCTACACCTTC	CASTRTNNYGYTF
-	TRBJ1-4	-	TRBV19	TGTGCCAGTTTGAAACAGGGAGCCAAGTCGGAACTGTTTTTT	CASLKQGAKSELFF
-	TRBJ2-1	-	TRBV2	TGTGCCAGCACGGTCTTAAGCTCCTACAATGAGCAGTTCTTC	CASTVLSSYNEQFF
-	TRBJ1-5	TRBD1	TRBV6-5	TGTGCCAGCAGTTACTCGACAGGGACGCAGCCCCAGCATTTT	CASSYSTGTQPQHF
-	TRBJ2-7	-	TRBV27	TGTGCCAGCAGTTCGCGGACGGGAGATTACGAGCAGTACTTC	CASSSRTGDYEQYF
once	TRBJ1-5	-	TRBV4-1	TGCGCCAGCAGCCAAGTCGAAGGTAGCAATCAGCCCCAGCATTTT	CASSQVEGSNQPQHF
few	TRBJ1-5	-	TRBV2	TGTGCCAGCACCACTGGGAGCAATCAGCCCCAGCATTTT	CASTTGSNQPQHF
-	TRBJ2-1	-	TRBV2	TGTGCCAGCAGGGCGGAGGGGACTCAACAGTTCTTC	CASRAEGTQQFF
-	TRBJ2-1	TRBD2	TRBV9	TGTGCCAGCAGCGTCTCTCCTACTAGCGACAATGAGCAGTTCTTC	CASSVSPTSDNEQFF
-	TRBJ2-3	-	TRBV9	TGTGCCAGCAGGCCCGGTTCAACTGGGGCGACAGATACGCAGTATTTT	CASRPGSTGATDTQYF
-	TRBJ1-1	-	TRBV7-2	TGTGCCAGCAGCCCCAATTTTGCAGCCCGGACTGAAGCTTTCTTT	CASSPNFAARTEAFF
-	TRBJ2-1	-	TRBV15	TGTGCCACCAGCCCCCGGAGACAGGTCGATGAGCAGTTCTTC	CATSPRRQVDEQFF
-	TRBJ1-4	-	TRBV5-1	TGCGCCAGCAGGGAGACGGTGGGTAATGAAAAACTGTTTTTT	CASRETVGNEKLFF
once	TRBJ2-1	-	TRBV2	TGTGCCAGCAGTTCGGACAGTGGTGAGCAGTTCTTC	CASSSDSGEQFF
-	TRBJ2-6	-	TRBV5-1	TGCGCCAGCAGCCCGGGACACTCCTCTGGGGCCAACGTCCTGACTTTC	CASSPGHSSGANVLTF
-	TRBJ2-7	TRBD2	TRBV19	TGTGCCAGTAGTCCCTGGACTAGCGGTACTTACGAGCAGTACTTC	CASSPWTSGTYEQYF
-	TRBJ1-3	TRBD1	TRBV11-2	TGTGCCAGCAGCTTAAGGCCAGGGGGTGGAAACACCATATATTTT	CASSLRPGGGNTIYF
-	TRBJ2-1	-	TRBV6-5	TGTGCCAGCAAAACCACCCACGGGGGATACAATGAGCAGTTCTTC	CASKTTHGGYNEQFF
-	TRBJ2-7	TRBD1	TRBV7-2	TGTGCCAGCAGCAGGGACAGAACCTCCTACGAGCAGTACTTC	CASSRDRTSYEQYF
-	TRBJ1-5	-	TRBV27	TGTGCCAGCAGGCAGGGCGGTCAGCCCCAGCATTTT	CASRQGGQPQHF
-	TRBJ1-6	-	TRBV11-2	TGTGCCAGCAGCTTAGAACTCGGGAGGAATTCACCCCTCCACTTT	CASSLELGRNSPLHF
-	TRBJ2-7	-	TRBV10-3	TGTGCCACTCGCGAACGGTCGCAGTACTTC	CATRERSQYF
-	TRBJ2-7	TRBD2	TRBV27	TGTGCCAGCAGTTTCTATAGCGGGAGGGCCTGGTACGAGCAGTACTTC	CASSFYSGRAWYEQYF